These 20 T cell receptor beta chains were all obtained from the same sample, sequenced in a study of vaccination and CD4 T cells after COVID-19 (dated by TCRdb to between 2021 and 2024). What the treatment or condition label conveys for this sample: approximately 9-day PBMC culture with coronavirus spike peptide pools or control peptides (ViraFEST assay). CD4+ T cells from unexposed donors were collected before the COVID-19 pandemic (2011-2018). The antigens these receptors bind are not known. Library preparation employed PCR. For sequencing, an Illumina iSeq 100 was employed. TCR sequencing of DNA from cultured CD4+ T cells used the Oncomine TCR Beta short-read assay at the Johns Hopkins FTIC core. TCRdb itself trimmed the public reads at Q25 with fastp, ran MiXCR and retained productive beta chains. Rows merge per CDR3 protein into single entries with the most common DNA and genes. The sample table shows some 5,100 distinct CDR3 sequences, and roughly 30% are seen once. The biggest ten clones account for approximately 34% of the sample.

The sequenced material came from CD4+ T cells from blood, cultured in vitro. These receptor sequences come from a human donor in good health.

There are a few counts of this clonotype. The chain recombines TRBV10-3 with TRBJ2-3; TRBD2 matches 8 bases. Germline assignment: CDR1 ENHRY and CDR2 SYGVKD. After removal of 3 bases from V and 2 bases from J, the junction contained 7 bases not matched to a gene. CDR3 length: 16 amino acids. For the CDR3, the DNA is TGTGCCATCAGTGAAGAGGGACTAGGTACCACAGATACGCAGTATTTT. Translating gives CAISEEGLGTTDTQYF.

This clonotype was seen more than once but under ten times. The chain recombines TRBV27 with TRBJ2-1; D gene ambiguous. Germline values: CDR1 MNHEY, CDR2 SMNVEV (reference sequence). CDR3 length equals 14 residues. Between the trimmed V and J ends, which lost 3 bases and 2 bases, there was a span of 8 bases. The CDR3 loop is CASSFQKTYNEQFF. Written as DNA, the CDR3 is TGTGCCAGCAGTTTCCAGAAGACCTACAATGAGCAGTTCTTC.

The sample holds a few counts of this clonotype. The J gene is TRBJ2-3, the V gene TRBV6-2 or TRBV6-3; D possibly matches TRBD1 or TRBD2 (5 bases each). CDR3 length: 16 amino acids. V was trimmed by 2 bases and J by 0 bases, leaving 12 bases between them. Germline V lookup: CDR1 MNHEY, CDR2 SVGEGT. CDR3 protein: CASSYGTEGSTDTQYF. Here the CDR3 DNA reads TGTGCCAGCAGTTACGGGACCGAGGGGAGCACAGATACGCAGTATTTT.

The chain employs TRBV20-1 and TRBJ1-2, with D possibly matching TRBD1 (5 bases). Trimming took off 3 bases at V and 8 bases at J, with 13 bases between the two ends. Germline CDR1 is DFQATT and CDR2 is SNEGSKA (reference sequence). This CDR3 contains 12 residues. The CDR3 nucleotides are TGCAGTGCTAGGGGAGGGGTAGACGGCTACACCTTC. It translates to CSARGGVDGYTF.

This clonotype was seen a handful of times. The rearrangement joins TRBV20-1 to TRBJ2-5; 8 positions match TRBD2. V lost 3 bases to trimming and J lost 5 bases; unmatched junction nucleotides: 5. This CDR3 spans 13 amino acids. Looked up from germline, CDR1 is DFQATT and CDR2 is SNEGSKA (reference sequence). The CDR3 DNA sequence: TGCAGTGCTAGCGGGGGGGCGGTGGAGACCCAGTACTTC. Protein sequence: CSASGGAVETQYF.

By its share, this clonotype is medium-sized. The chain's CDR3 is CSADSLGGYTF. In nucleotides, the CDR3 is TGCAGTGCCGACAGTTTGGGTGGCTACACCTTC. The V call is TRBV20-1, the J call TRBJ1-2; D is perhaps TRBD1 (5 bases). Between the trimmed V and J ends, which lost 6 bases and 7 bases, there was a span of 12 bases. The germline CDR1 and CDR2 sequences are DFQATT and SNEGSKA (reference sequence). This CDR3 region has 11 residues.

By proportion, this clonotype is medium-sized (0.01 to 0.1%). This chain links TRBV7-3 with TRBJ1-5, with 10 bases that match TRBD1. Germline CDR1 is SGHTA and CDR2 is FQGTGA. After removal of 3 bases from V and 3 bases from J, the junction contained 2 bases not matched to a gene. The CDR3 covers 15 residues. In nucleotides, the CDR3 is TGTGCCAGCAGCTTGGGGACAGGGGTCAATCAGCCCCAGCATTTT. Encoded protein: CASSLGTGVNQPQHF. The full variable domain, completed using reference TRBV7-3 and TRBJ1-5, is GAGVSQTPSNKVTEKGKYVELRCDPISGHTALYWYRQSLGQGPEFLIYFQGTGAADDSGLPNDRFFAVRPEGSVSTLKIQRTERGDSAVYLCASSLGTGVNQPQHFGDGTRLSIL.

The chain employs TRBV6-1 and TRBJ1-2; D gene ambiguous. CDR1 and CDR2 from the germline V gene are MNHNS and SASEGT. This CDR3 comprises 11 residues. The ends were cut back, 3 bases at V and 8 bases at J, with 7 bases in the middle. CDR3 sequence reads: CASSEAQGYTF. The CDR3 region has the DNA TGTGCCAGCAGTGAGGCGCAGGGCTACACCTTC.

The J gene is TRBJ1-6, the V gene TRBV20-1; 7 nucleotides line up with TRBD1. The trim removed 5 bases at V and 6 bases at J, leaving 1 base unmatched. Germline CDR1 is DFQATT and CDR2 is SNEGSKA (reference sequence). The CDR3 is made up of 12 amino acids. The CDR3 sequence is CSAHRGNSPLHF. Here the CDR3 DNA reads TGCAGTGCTCACAGGGGTAATTCACCCCTCCACTTT.

This clonotype is categorized as medium-sized. The genes are TRBV6-1 and TRBJ1-2; TRBD1 matches 9 bases. CDR1 and CDR2 from the germline V gene are MNHNS and SASEGT. The V gene end was trimmed by 4 bases and the J gene end by 6 bases; junction bases not matched to a gene: 3. CDR3 length: 13 residues. The CDR3 DNA reads TGTGCCAGCAGTGCGGACAGGGGCAATGGCTACACCTTC. It codes for CASSADRGNGYTF.

The chain has TRBV4-2 and TRBJ2-7; unclear D gene. Germline lookup yields CDR1 LGHNA and CDR2 YNFKEQ. Trimming shortened V by 1 base and J by 0 bases, and 10 bases separated the two germline ends. The CDR3 loop spans 15 amino acids. The CDR3 here is CASSQGLASSYEQYF. The CDR3 coding sequence is TGTGCCAGCAGCCAAGGTCTGGCCAGCTCCTACGAGCAGTACTTC.

The chain recombines TRBV20-1 with TRBJ1-2, with 9 bases matching TRBD1. This CDR3 region has 13 residues. V was pared by 7 bases and J by 4 bases, with 7 bases of the junction left unmatched. CDR1 DFQATT and CDR2 SNEGSKA come from the germline V gene (reference sequence). In DNA form, the CDR3 reads TGCAGTGTGGGACAGGGAGTAAGCTATGGCTACACCTTC. It is translated as CSVGQGVSYGYTF.

This clonotype showed up just a few times. The rearrangement uses TRBV6-5 and TRBJ1-5, with 8 bases aligning to TRBD1. CDR3 length equals 16 residues. Trimming cost V 2 bases and J 2 bases; bases outside gene matches: 5. Per germline, CDR1 MNHEY and CDR2 SVGAGI. CDR3 sequence reads: CASSYTRGPGNQPQHF. The DNA for the CDR3 is TGTGCCAGCAGTTACACCAGGGGGCCTGGCAATCAGCCCCAGCATTTT.

The CDR3 sequence is CSARSWDEQYF. The CDR3 nucleotides are TGCAGTGCTAGGAGCTGGGACGAGCAGTACTTC. The rearrangement uses TRBV20-1 and TRBJ2-7; unclear D gene. CDR1 is DFQATT, CDR2 SNEGSKA, per germline (reference sequence). The CDR3 consists of 11 residues. V was shortened by 3 bases and J by 5 bases, with 8 bases between the two germline ends.

This clonotype has only a few counts. The rearrangement links TRBV21-1 to TRBJ1-1; TRBD1, the table's D call, was not compared with the DNA. TRBV21-1 is given as a pseudogene. This CDR3 has 13 amino acids. The CDR3 is CASSSGSGTEAFF. DNA of the CDR3: TGTGCCAGCAGCTCAGGGAGTGGCACTGAAGCTTTCTTT.

The chain recombines TRBV2 with TRBJ2-1; 8 bases line up with TRBD2. The CDR3 runs to 17 residues. Germline V gives CDR1 SNHLY, CDR2 FYNNEI. The ends lost 4 bases at V and 0 bases at J; junction bases unmatched: 8. CDR3 nucleotides: TGTGCCAGCAGTGTGGTGGTAGCGGGGATCTCCTACAATGAGCAGTTCTTC. It encodes CASSVVVAGISYNEQFF.

This clonotype was seen only a few times. The genes are TRBV6-1 and TRBJ2-2; D remains ambiguous. This CDR3 has 12 amino acids. The germline V gene encodes CDR1 MNHNS and CDR2 SASEGT. Between the trimmed V and J ends, which lost 8 bases and 3 bases, there was a span of 7 bases. The CDR3 is CASRGYTGELFF. The CDR3 DNA reads as TGTGCCAGCCGAGGCTACACCGGGGAGCTGTTTTTT.

V gene TRBV30 combines with J gene TRBJ1-2; TRBD1 aligns across 7 bases. CDR1 is GTSNPN, CDR2 SVGIG, per germline (reference sequence). There are 12 residues in the CDR3. V was pared by 4 bases and J by 8 bases, with 7 bases of the junction left unmatched. As DNA, the CDR3 is TGTGCCTGGACTTGGACAGGTGAAGGCTACACCTTC. Translated: CAWTWTGEGYTF. The full variable domain, with the rest looked up from reference TRBV30 and TRBJ1-2, is SQTIHQWPATLVQPVGSPLSLECTVEGTSNPNLYWYRQAAGRGLQLLFYSVGIGQISSEVPQNLSASRPQDRQFILSSKKLLLSDSGFYLCAWTWTGEGYTFGSGTRLTVV.

V is TRBV7-2 and J is TRBJ2-3; 9 bases match TRBD1. Germline CDR1 is SGHTA and CDR2 is FQGNSA. The CDR3 extends over 15 amino acids. V was clipped by 5 bases and J by 3 bases; unmatched bases: 6. The CDR3, as DNA: TGTGCCAGCAGCCCTGGGACAGGGAGGACAGATACGCAGTATTTT. Its protein product is CASSPGTGRTDTQYF.

This clonotype was detected a few times. The J gene is TRBJ2-5, the V gene TRBV12-2. TRBV12-2 is listed as a pseudogene. CDR3 length: 15 amino acids. The CDR3 sequence is CASRFNMRRRETQYF. In DNA form, the CDR3 reads TGTGCAAGTCGCTTTAATATGAGGAGAAGGGAGACCCAGTACTTC.